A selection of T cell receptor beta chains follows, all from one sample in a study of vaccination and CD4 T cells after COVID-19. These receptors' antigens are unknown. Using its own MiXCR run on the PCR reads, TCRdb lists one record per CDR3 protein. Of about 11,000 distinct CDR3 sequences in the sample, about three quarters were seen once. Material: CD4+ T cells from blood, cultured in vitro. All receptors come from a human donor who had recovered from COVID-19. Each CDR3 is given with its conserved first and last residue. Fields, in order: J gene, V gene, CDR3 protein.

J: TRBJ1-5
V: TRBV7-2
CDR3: CASSLVASATQPQHF

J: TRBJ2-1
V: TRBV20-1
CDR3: CSAQVTSGIRDEQFF

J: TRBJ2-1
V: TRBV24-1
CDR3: CATSDPTSGRALYNEQFF

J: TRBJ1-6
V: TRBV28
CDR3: CASSLFRGSPLHF

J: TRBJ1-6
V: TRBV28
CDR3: CASNQGNNSPLHF

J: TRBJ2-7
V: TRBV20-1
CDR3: CSARQTPEIPYEQYF

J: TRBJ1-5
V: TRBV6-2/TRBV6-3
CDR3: CASSQGSLGQPQHF

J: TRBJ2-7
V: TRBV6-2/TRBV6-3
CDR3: CASSPIGRNSYEQYF

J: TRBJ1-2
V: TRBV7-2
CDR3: CASSLVLYGYTF

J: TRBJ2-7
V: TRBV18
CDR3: CASSRTGSEQYF

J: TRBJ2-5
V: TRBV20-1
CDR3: CSARDIPLSRGTQYF

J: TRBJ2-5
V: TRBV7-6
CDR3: CASSFSAETQYF

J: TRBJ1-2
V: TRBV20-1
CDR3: CSASHSLESYTF

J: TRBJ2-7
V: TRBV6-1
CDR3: CASSLLAGRTYEQYF

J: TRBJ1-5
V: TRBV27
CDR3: CASHPNQPQHF

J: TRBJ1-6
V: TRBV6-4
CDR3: CASSEEGGSPLHF

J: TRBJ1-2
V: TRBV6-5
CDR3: CASSYSWGAYGYTF

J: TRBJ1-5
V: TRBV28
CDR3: CASDPISNQPQHF

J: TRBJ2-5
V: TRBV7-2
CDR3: CASSPVLAGGGEVQYF

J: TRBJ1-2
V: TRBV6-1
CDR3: CASSEATGNYGYTF

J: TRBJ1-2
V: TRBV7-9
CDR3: CASTPGGTARYYGYTF

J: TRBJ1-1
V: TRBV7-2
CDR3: CASSPLGSEAFF

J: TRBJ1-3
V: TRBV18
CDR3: CASTTSGNTIYF

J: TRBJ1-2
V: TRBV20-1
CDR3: CSALTGTQERGGYTF

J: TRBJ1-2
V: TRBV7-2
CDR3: CASLRGTQANYGYTF

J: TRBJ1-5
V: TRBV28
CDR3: CASSQDSNQPQHF

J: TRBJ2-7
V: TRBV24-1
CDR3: CATSESPGTGSYEQYF

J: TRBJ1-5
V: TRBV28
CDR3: CASSAPGTLATSQHF

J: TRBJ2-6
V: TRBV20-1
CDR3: CSASTRAGANVLTF

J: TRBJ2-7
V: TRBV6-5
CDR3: CASSYSRGLTYEQYF

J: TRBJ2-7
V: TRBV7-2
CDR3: CASSLGLAGGAYEQYF

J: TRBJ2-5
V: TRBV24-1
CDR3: CATSDPSGGETQYF

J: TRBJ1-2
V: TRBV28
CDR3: CAATVGANYGYTF

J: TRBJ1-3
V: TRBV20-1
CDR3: CSAREHRSLNTIYF

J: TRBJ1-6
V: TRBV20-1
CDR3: CSDIQGQPGSPLHF

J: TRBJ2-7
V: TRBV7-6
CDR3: CASSRRTGSSPYEQYF

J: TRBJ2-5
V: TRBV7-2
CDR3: CASSEPGLGLKTQYF

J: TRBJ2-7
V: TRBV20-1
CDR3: CSAKSGSYEQYF

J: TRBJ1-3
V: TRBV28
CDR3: CASNKGGQGYTIYF

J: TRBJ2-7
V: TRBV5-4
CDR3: CASSTGRGSPYEQYF

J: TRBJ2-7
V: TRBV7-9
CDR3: CASSPTWGRHYEQYF

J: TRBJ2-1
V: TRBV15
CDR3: CATSRVAVNNEQFF

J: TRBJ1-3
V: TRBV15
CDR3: CATSLRTNTIYF

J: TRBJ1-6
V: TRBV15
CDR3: CATSFGQGDLHF

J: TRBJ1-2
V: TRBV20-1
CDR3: CSLSRATYGYTF

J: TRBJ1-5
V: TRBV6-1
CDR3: CASSVDRASNQPQHF

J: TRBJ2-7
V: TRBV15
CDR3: CATSRDKVDEQYF

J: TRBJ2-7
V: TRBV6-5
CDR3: CASSYWGESPYEQYF

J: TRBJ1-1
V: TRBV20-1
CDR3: CSASRQSGSNTEAFF

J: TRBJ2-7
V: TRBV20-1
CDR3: CSARSGRAQIEQYF